A selection of T cell receptor beta chains follows, all from one sample in a study of human T cells and chemical hapten exposure. A single record per CDR3 protein comes from TCRdb applying MiXCR to the RACE reads. Found here are 300,000 to 450,000 distinct CDR3 sequences, about 4.8% of them singletons; the top ten hold about 2.1%. The sequencing used whole blood, collected in connection with sensitization to the hapten diphenylcyclopropenone (DPC). The receptor source for this set is a woman between 45 and 65 years old with alopecia areata. Some clones in this sample may be carry-over from other donors' samples. CDR3s include the opening cysteine and the closing phenylalanine or tryptophan. The D gene is left open where the match is weak. Expanded clones get a size class; other rows say once, few or many, or leave the size out.

J gene,V gene,clone size,D gene,CDR3 protein,CDR3 DNA
TRBJ1-4,TRBV11-2,few,TRBD1,CASSLDLAGGGEKLFF,TGTGCCAGCAGCTTAGATCTGGCAGGGGGCGGTGAAAAACTGTTTTTT
TRBJ1-6,TRBV30,many,TRBD1,CAWRGTGGIFSPLHF,TGTGCCTGGAGAGGGACAGGGGGCATCTTTTCACCCCTCCACTTT
TRBJ1-5,TRBV6-6,many,.,CASSRGPTSNQPQHF,TGTGCCAGCAGCAGGGGACCAACTAGCAATCAGCCCCAGCATTTT
TRBJ2-3,TRBV20-1,many,.,CSARPLIGGEDTQYF,TGCAGTGCTAGACCCTTGATAGGCGGCGAAGATACGCAGTATTTT
TRBJ2-7,TRBV30,.,.,CACHNREGEQYF,TGTGCCTGCCACAACAGGGAAGGGGAGCAGTACTTC
TRBJ2-3,TRBV3-1,few,TRBD2,CASRRTGGGATDTQYF,TGTGCCAGCAGGCGAACCGGCGGGGGGGCCACAGATACGCAGTATTTT
TRBJ2-1,TRBV27,many,.,CASSLGGNRNEQFF,TGTGCCAGCAGTTTAGGGGGGAATCGTAATGAGCAGTTCTTC
TRBJ1-5,TRBV7-8,.,.,CASSLSHGGLDQPQHF,TGTGCCAGCAGCTTAAGTCACGGGGGACTTGATCAGCCCCAGCATTTT
TRBJ1-1,TRBV12-3/TRBV12-4,many,.,CASSAMNTEAFF,TGTGCCAGCAGCGCCATGAACACTGAAGCTTTCTTT
TRBJ1-5,TRBV7-8,many,.,CASSLARASNQPQHF,TGTGCCAGCAGCTTAGCCAGGGCTAGCAATCAGCCCCAGCATTTT
TRBJ1-2,TRBV12-3/TRBV12-4,many,TRBD1,CASSVDRAGYTF,TGTGCCAGCAGTGTTGACAGGGCCGGCTACACCTTC
TRBJ1-1,TRBV20-1,many,.,CSAPYMNTEAFF,TGCAGTGCCCCTTACATGAACACTGAAGCTTTCTTT
TRBJ1-2,TRBV5-1,many,.,CASSFQGIGGYTF,TGCGCCAGCAGCTTTCAAGGAATTGGGGGCTACACCTTC
TRBJ1-2,TRBV14,few,.,CASSQGHNYGYTF,TGTGCCAGCAGCCAGGGGCATAACTATGGCTACACCTTC
TRBJ1-6,TRBV3-1,many,TRBD1,CASSHTPGTGVSPLHF,TGTGCCAGCAGCCATACTCCCGGGACAGGGGTTTCACCCCTCCACTTT
TRBJ1-6,TRBV19,few,TRBD1,CASTLRRQGQSPLHF,TGTGCCAGTACTCTACGGCGGCAGGGACAGTCACCCCTCCACTTT
TRBJ1-2,TRBV11-2,.,.,CASSWAGVQLDYTF,TGTGCCAGCAGTTGGGCCGGGGTTCAGTTAGACTACACCTTC
TRBJ2-2,TRBV4-1,few,.,CASSRQSGGGELFF,TGCGCCAGCAGCCGCCAAAGCGGAGGCGGGGAGCTGTTTTTT
TRBJ2-2,TRBV7-2,few,TRBD2,CASSLAGGQTGELFF,TGTGCCAGCAGCTTGGCGGGGGGGCAAACCGGGGAGCTGTTTTTT
TRBJ1-1,TRBV6-5,many,TRBD1,CASSLQGAGMNTEAFF,TGTGCCAGCAGTTTACAGGGGGCTGGGATGAACACTGAAGCTTTCTTT
TRBJ2-7,TRBV11-2,few,.,CASSPEAVSYEQYF,TGTGCCAGCAGCCCTGAGGCGGTCTCCTACGAGCAGTACTTC
TRBJ1-4,TRBV12-3/TRBV12-4,.,TRBD1,CASSFGGRGREKLFF,TGTGCCAGCAGTTTTGGCGGCAGGGGGAGAGAAAAACTGTTTTTT